This is a list of T cell receptor beta chains from one sample in a study of identical twins. TCRdb fed the 5' RACE reads into MiXCR, producing one record per CDR3 protein. The top ten clones hold 3.5% to 5% of a sample with under 300,000 distinct CDR3 sequences, about 12% of them seen once. The data also belong to a second study, concerning yellow fever vaccine responses in identical twins.

What was sequenced was memory (CD45RO+) T cells sorted from blood. All receptors derive from a woman aged 18-29 years in good health. Each CDR3 is given with its conserved first and last residue. A D gene is named only where the DNA matches it firmly. Size tells how often a clone was seen (once, few, many) or the class of an expanded clone, and some rows leave it out.

v_call	d_call	clone_size	j_call	cdr3_length	cdr3_nt	cdr3_aa
TRBV3-1	NA	many	TRBJ2-7	13	TGTGCCAGCAGCCAAGCGACTACCTACGAGCAGTACTTC	CASSQATTYEQYF
TRBV19	TRBD2	few	TRBJ2-2	16	TGTGCCAGTAGTATTCTGGGACTAGCAGCTACCGGGGAGCTGTTTTTT	CASSILGLAATGELFF
TRBV7-6	NA	NA	TRBJ2-7	15	TGTGCCAGCAGCTTAGCGCAGGGGCGCTCCTACGAGCAGTACTTC	CASSLAQGRSYEQYF
TRBV24-1	NA	NA	TRBJ2-1	13	TGTGCCACCAGTGACCGGGTAGTCGGTGAGCAGTTCTTC	CATSDRVVGEQFF
TRBV11-2	TRBD1	few	TRBJ1-2	14	TGTGCCAGCAGCTTCTCGGGACAGCCCTATGGCTACACCTTC	CASSFSGQPYGYTF
TRBV4-2	TRBD2	NA	TRBJ2-5	18	TGTGCCAGCAGCCAAGATGGAAGAAAGGTAGCGGGAGGAGAGACCCAGTACTTC	CASSQDGRKVAGGETQYF
TRBV20-1	TRBD1	NA	TRBJ2-1	14	TGCAGTGCTATTCGACAGGGGAGCTACAATGAGCAGTTCTTC	CSAIRQGSYNEQFF
TRBV6-2/TRBV6-3	TRBD2	few	TRBJ2-5	15	TGTGCCAGCAGTGCCCCGGGACTAGAAAAAGAGACCCAGTACTTC	CASSAPGLEKETQYF
TRBV6-2/TRBV6-3	TRBD2	few	TRBJ2-7	16	TGTGCCAGCAGTGACACCCTCGCGGGAGGGGGCCGCGAGCAGTACTTC	CASSDTLAGGGREQYF
TRBV27	TRBD1	few	TRBJ2-5	15	TGTGCCAGCAGAGGGGGCAGGGCTGACCAAGAGACCCAGTACTTC	CASRGGRADQETQYF
TRBV9	TRBD2	few	TRBJ2-1	17	TGTGCCAGCAGCGTAGCGGCTAGCGGGGGCGTGATGAATGAGCAGTTCTTC	CASSVAASGGVMNEQFF
TRBV12-3/TRBV12-4	TRBD2	few	TRBJ2-7	17	TGTGCCAGCAGTTTAGCTCGACGACAGCGGGGAACCTACGAGCAGTACTTC	CASSLARRQRGTYEQYF
TRBV3-1	NA	few	TRBJ2-2	12	TGTGCCAGCAGCCTTCGGAGCGGGGAGCTGTTTTTT	CASSLRSGELFF
TRBV20-1	NA	many	TRBJ2-5	15	TGCAGTGCTCATAGATTAGACGGTCTAGGCGAGACCCAGTACTTC	CSAHRLDGLGETQYF
TRBV5-5	NA	NA	TRBJ2-7	13	TGTGCCAGCAGCCTGTTCGGGGTCTACGAGCAGTACTTC	CASSLFGVYEQYF
TRBV2	TRBD1	NA	TRBJ2-5	17	TGTGCCAGCAGTGCCCAACGTCGGGACAGGGGGCAGGAGACCCAGTACTTC	CASSAQRRDRGQETQYF
TRBV20-1	NA	NA	TRBJ2-2	15	TGCAGTGCTAGAGTTTACAGGATCGGTACCGGGGAGCTGTTTTTT	CSARVYRIGTGELFF
TRBV27	NA	few	TRBJ2-5	13	TGTGCCAGCAGCGGGGGATCCGTAGAGACCCAGTACTTC	CASSGGSVETQYF
TRBV5-1	NA	many	TRBJ1-1	14	TGCGCCAGCAGCATCCCAACAGGGTCAGCTGAAGCTTTCTTT	CASSIPTGSAEAFF
TRBV7-9	NA	few	TRBJ2-7	15	TGTGCCAGCAGCCTTCCCATGGGGGAGAGTAACGAGCAGTACTTC	CASSLPMGESNEQYF
TRBV12-3/TRBV12-4	TRBD2	many	TRBJ2-1	20	TGTGCCAGCACCCATCGGCGGACTAGCGGGACCCGAGTTCTCTACAATGAGCAGTTCTTC	CASTHRRTSGTRVLYNEQFF
TRBV6-1	NA	few	TRBJ2-7	14	TGTGCCAGCAGAGGCCGGGACATCGTTTACGAGCAGTACTTC	CASRGRDIVYEQYF
TRBV5-1	TRBD2	few	TRBJ2-1	16	TGCGCCAGCAGCTTGGAGCTAGCGGGGGTAGGCAATGAGCAGTTCTTC	CASSLELAGVGNEQFF
TRBV3-1	NA	few	TRBJ1-6	15	TGTGCCAGCAGCCAAGGCCGGCCCAATAATTCACCCCTCCACTTT	CASSQGRPNNSPLHF
TRBV7-8	NA	many	TRBJ2-7	15	TGTGCCAGCACCCTAACTACAGGGTTTTCCTACGAGCAGTACTTC	CASTLTTGFSYEQYF
TRBV29-1	NA	NA	TRBJ2-3	15	TGCAGCGCCTCGACCGGGACCCCCGGCTTAGATACGCAGTATTTT	CSASTGTPGLDTQYF
TRBV7-2	NA	few	TRBJ1-1	13	TGCGCCAGCAGCTTGCGTATGAACACTGAAGCTTTCTTT	CASSLRMNTEAFF
TRBV12-3/TRBV12-4	NA	few	TRBJ2-1	13	TGTGCCAGCACGCGAGGGGCGGATAATGAGCAGTTCTTC	CASTRGADNEQFF
TRBV28	NA	few	TRBJ2-7	12	TGTGCCAGCAGTGATCTTGACTACGAGCAGTACTTC	CASSDLDYEQYF
TRBV28	NA	few	TRBJ1-6	14	TGTGCCAGCAGTCCGGGACCTCTAAATTCACCCCTCCACTTT	CASSPGPLNSPLHF
TRBV15	NA	many	TRBJ2-4	15	TGTGCCACCAGCAGAGATCCTGGCAGAGAAAACATTCAGTACTTC	CATSRDPGRENIQYF
TRBV15	NA	many	TRBJ2-1	13	TGTGCCACCAGCAGGGGTAATTACAATGAGCAGTTCTTC	CATSRGNYNEQFF
TRBV20-1	TRBD2	NA	TRBJ2-2	14	TGCAGTGCTCAGCGGGGGGGTGTCACCGGGGAGCTGTTTTTT	CSAQRGGVTGELFF
TRBV6-2/TRBV6-3	TRBD2	few	TRBJ2-3	16	TGTGCCAGCAGTCCGGGACTAGCGGGAGTGTTAGATACGCAGTATTTT	CASSPGLAGVLDTQYF
TRBV20-1	NA	few	TRBJ2-5	14	TGCAGTGCTAGAGATGGGGCCAGCCAAGAGACCCAGTACTTC	CSARDGASQETQYF
TRBV29-1	NA	NA	TRBJ2-7	13	TGCAGCGTTGTAGGGCCCCAGGGAGGCGAGCAGTACTTC	CSVVGPQGGEQYF
TRBV24-1	TRBD2	few	TRBJ2-3	15	TGTGCCACCAGTGAAGCGCGGGGGGGCACAGATACGCAGTATTTT	CATSEARGGTDTQYF
TRBV28	NA	few	TRBJ2-5	14	TGTGCCAGCAGTTTGGCAGACGGGACAGAGACCCAGTACTTC	CASSLADGTETQYF
TRBV6-2/TRBV6-3	NA	few	TRBJ2-7	13	TGTGCCAGCAGTTACTCGTTGGTCTACGAGCAGTACTTC	CASSYSLVYEQYF
TRBV20-1	TRBD2	few	TRBJ2-3	17	TGCAGTGCTAGTCGGCTAGCGGGAGACAGTTACACAGATACGCAGTATTTT	CSASRLAGDSYTDTQYF
TRBV24-1	NA	NA	TRBJ2-3	17	TGTGCCACCAGTGACACTGAGGGAGACACCTTCACAGATACGCAGTATTTT	CATSDTEGDTFTDTQYF
TRBV4-1	NA	few	TRBJ1-3	17	TGCGCCAGCAGCCAAGTTAGCGGACGGCTCTCTGGAAACACCATATATTTT	CASSQVSGRLSGNTIYF
TRBV15	TRBD1	few	TRBJ1-4	14	TGTGCCACCAGCAGAGGGGGGACAGGGGGCTCTTTGTTTTTT	CATSRGGTGGSLFF
TRBV5-1	NA	NA	TRBJ2-7	15	TGCGCCAGCAGCTTGGCCCAGGGCGGGTCCTACGAGCAGTACTTC	CASSLAQGGSYEQYF
TRBV7-2	NA	many	TRBJ2-1	15	TGTGCCAGCAGCTTTGCATCGGAATCCTACAATGAGCAGTTCTTC	CASSFASESYNEQFF
TRBV2	NA	few	TRBJ2-7	14	TGTGCCAGCAGAGTAGGGACCACGTCCTACGAGCAGTACTTC	CASRVGTTSYEQYF
TRBV12-3/TRBV12-4	NA	NA	TRBJ2-3	15	TGTGCCAGCAGTGAACAGGGATCCAGTCCAGATACGCAGTATTTT	CASSEQGSSPDTQYF
TRBV12-3/TRBV12-4	TRBD2	few	TRBJ2-2	15	TGTGCCAGCACCCTGGGACTAGCGGCCACCGGGGAGCTGTTTTTT	CASTLGLAATGELFF
TRBV28	NA	NA	TRBJ2-4	18	TGTGCCAGCAGTCGGCCGGGCCAGAGGTCCTTTGCCAAAAACATTCAGTACTTC	CASSRPGQRSFAKNIQYF
TRBV29-1	TRBD2	few	TRBJ2-5	14	TGCAGCGCTCTCCCGGGAGGGCGGGGGGAGACCCAGTACTTC	CSALPGGRGETQYF
TRBV5-4	TRBD2	few	TRBJ2-3	15	TGTGCCAGCAGCTTGGGTCCTAGCGGGAGTTCTACGCAGTATTTT	CASSLGPSGSSTQYF
TRBV9	NA	few	TRBJ2-5	14	TGTGCCAGCAGCCTATTTGGGGGGCAAGAGACCCAGTACTTC	CASSLFGGQETQYF
TRBV4-3	NA	few	TRBJ2-7	14	TGCGCCAGCAGCCACCGTCGTGAAATCTACGAGCAGTACTTC	CASSHRREIYEQYF
TRBV5-1	NA	few	TRBJ2-5	15	TGCGCCAGCAGCTTGATAGGTTGGGGCCAAGAGACCCAGTACTTC	CASSLIGWGQETQYF
TRBV28	NA	NA	TRBJ2-1	11	TGTGCCAGCAGTTCCTGGACTGAGCAGTTCTTC	CASSSWTEQFF
TRBV10-1	TRBD1	few	TRBJ2-1	15	TGCGCCAGCACACCGGACAGGGGGCCTTCTAATGAGCAGTTCTTC	CASTPDRGPSNEQFF
TRBV29-1	NA	few	TRBJ1-2	12	TGCAGCGTTGAAGAGGGGACCTATGGCTACACCTTC	CSVEEGTYGYTF
TRBV6-1	NA	NA	TRBJ2-7	15	TGTGCCAGCAGCGAAGGGGGTCTCAAGTTCTACGAGCAGTACTTC	CASSEGGLKFYEQYF